Described below is a single TCR beta chain sequence and its context. Method: immunoSEQ multiplex PCR; TCRdb's copy keeps in-frame clones and lacks some. The data contain roughly 120,000 clones, about 93% of them singletons. This entry is derived from a study of cytomegalovirus exposure and HLA in healthy donors. The J segment lost 5 bases and the V segment lost 0 bases, leaving 7 bases of the junction unmatched. Germline V CDR1 and CDR2: MGHRA, YSYEKL. The CDR3 contains 16 residues. This chain connects TRBV4-1 to TRBJ2-1; TRBD2 aligns across 7 bases. The sequencing sample was made of PBMCs. The receptor was isolated from a young woman in good health and CMV-seronegative. CDR3 bases: TGCGCCAGCAGCCAAGATCAAGCGGGAATCGACAATGAGCAGTTCTTC. It yields the protein CASSQDQAGIDNEQFF.